The clone carrying this T cell receptor beta chain was detected a few times. The record originates from a study of blood T cell repertoires in COVID-19. Overall study context: Samples taken during acute and convalescent COVID-19 were collected in the United States, Italy and Spain.

The repertoire was sequenced with immunoSEQ multiplex PCR; TCRdb's copy has only in-frame clones and lacks some. The table lists 55,000 to 90,000 clones, about 80% of them singletons. The CDR3 spans 17 residues. Looked up from germline, CDR1 is KGHSH and CDR2 is LQKENI. V shed 1 base and J 3 bases; nucleotides not matched to a gene: 8. The specimen was peripheral blood. The chain uses TRBV18 and TRBJ2-3; 9 bases are a match to TRBD2. The TCR originated in a woman in her 70s with acute or convalescent COVID-19. CDR3 in amino acids: CASSPLPVAGATDTQYF. CDR3 bases: TGTGCCAGCTCACCACTCCCCGTAGCGGGGGCAACAGATACGCAGTATTTT.